The 29 T cell receptor beta chains given below trace back to one sample, sequenced in a study of cytomegalovirus exposure and HLA in healthy donors. The PCR used 60 Vbeta and 13 Jbeta primers. Libraries were prepared by immunoSEQ multiplex PCR; TCRdb keeps only in-frame clonotypes and omits some of them. The sample holds some 84,000 clones. The specimen sequenced was PBMCs. These receptors came from a man between 45 and 60 years old in good health and CMV-seronegative.

CDR3 bases: TGTGCCATCAGTGATTCCATCCGGACAGGGCCCAATCAGCCCCAGCATTTT. It translates to CAISDSIRTGPNQPQHF. The rearrangement uses TRBV10-3 and TRBJ1-5; 8 bases are shared with TRBD1. Germline V gene data show CDR1 as ENHRY and CDR2 as SYGVKD. The CDR3 consists of 17 residues. V gave up 3 bases and J gave up 3 bases; unmatched junction bases: 10.

The genes are TRBV9 and TRBJ2-2; D unresolved. The germline V gene has CDR1 SGDLS and CDR2 YYNGEE. V lost 2 bases, J lost 8 bases, and 7 bases lay in between. The CDR3 length is 12 residues. CDR3 protein: CASSVSLGELFF. CDR3 nucleotide sequence: TGTGCCAGCAGCGTTTCTTTAGGGGAGCTGTTTTTT.

This rearrangement joins TRBV7-2 to TRBJ2-7, with D tentatively TRBD1 (6 bases). Germline CDR1 reads SGHTA; CDR2 reads FQGNSA. The CDR3 loop spans 16 amino acids. V lost 3 bases, J lost 7 bases, and 22 bases lay in between. CDR3 nucleotides: TGTGCCAGCAGCTTTACCGGACAGTTGCCCCCCGCAGAGCAGTACTTC. This gives the protein CASSFTGQLPPAEQYF.

This chain connects TRBV2 to TRBJ1-6; D is undetermined. Germline CDR1 is SNHLY and CDR2 is FYNNEI. V was shortened by 3 bases and J by 10 bases, with 16 bases between the two germline ends. CDR3 size: 15 residues. The CDR3 spells CASSDERASASPLHF. The CDR3 nucleotides read TGTGCCAGCAGTGATGAGCGGGCCTCCGCATCACCCCTCCACTTT. The variable domain in full, with the rest retrieved from reference TRBV2 and TRBJ1-6, is EPEVTQTPSHQVTQMGQEVILRCVPISNHLYFYWYRQILGQKVEFLVSFYNNEISEKSEIFDDQFSVERPDGSNFTLKIRSTKLEDSAMYFCASSDERASASPLHFGNGTRLTVT.

The genes are TRBV10-3 and TRBJ2-1, with 10 bases identical to TRBD1. The CDR3 totals 15 residues. With 6 bases clipped from V and 5 bases from J, the junction kept 7 bases outside the gene matches. CDR1 is ENHRY and CDR2 is SYGVKD in the germline V gene. As DNA, the CDR3 is TGTGCCATCAGCTCCCGGGACAGGGGTGACAATGAGCAGTTCTTC. It encodes CAISSRDRGDNEQFF.

This sequence joins TRBV5-1 and TRBJ2-7, with D tentatively TRBD2 (5 bases). The CDR3 runs to 13 residues. The V end lost 0 bases, the J end lost 4 bases, and 8 bases lay between the germline ends. Germline CDR1 SGHRS, CDR2 YFSETQ. The CDR3 loop is CASSLVLGYEQYF. The CDR3 bases are TGCGCCAGCAGCTTGGTACTAGGATACGAGCAGTACTTC. Based on the CDR3 plus reference TRBV5-1 and TRBJ2-7, the full variable domain is KAGVTQTPRYLIKTRGQQVTLSCSPISGHRSVSWYQQTPGQGLQFLFEYFSETQRNKGNFPGRFSGRQFSNSRSEMNVSTLELGDSALYLCASSLVLGYEQYFGPGTRLTVT.

V and J are TRBV5-6 and TRBJ2-7; D may be TRBD1 (5 bases). Germline V lookup: CDR1 SGHDT, CDR2 YYEEEE. V lost 4 bases and J 3 bases, leaving 11 bases between the germline ends. The CDR3 runs 13 residues. In DNA, the CDR3 is TGTGCCAGCAGCACGGACACCTTCTACGAGCAGTACTTC. This gives the protein CASSTDTFYEQYF.

The J gene is TRBJ2-2, the V gene TRBV7-2, with TRBD1 as a possible D gene (6 bases). This CDR3 spans 16 amino acids. Trimming cost V 1 base and J 3 bases, with 12 bases left between them. CDR1 SGHTA and CDR2 FQGNSA come from the germline V gene. CDR3 DNA sequence: TGTGCCAGCAGCTTAGTCTGGGGGCGGTACACCGGGGAGCTGTTTTTT. This sequence encodes CASSLVWGRYTGELFF.

The rearrangement links TRBV7-6 to TRBJ1-1; tentatively, D is TRBD1 (5 bases). Germline lookup yields CDR1 SGHVS and CDR2 FNYEAQ. Trimming took 1 base from V and 3 from J, leaving 9 bases between them. The CDR3 is made up of 14 amino acids. CDR3: CASSLVGGDTEAFF. The DNA of the CDR3 is TGTGCCAGCAGCTTAGTCGGGGGTGACACTGAAGCTTTCTTT.

The gene calls are TRBV5-1 and TRBJ2-7; D is unclear. The CDR3 is 12 amino acids. In germline, CDR1 is SGHRS, CDR2 YFSETQ. Trimming stripped 3 bases from V and 3 bases from J, with 7 bases between. The chain's CDR3 is CASSSPDYEQYF. CDR3 in DNA: TGCGCCAGCAGCTCCCCAGACTACGAGCAGTACTTC.

The chain uses TRBV6-1 and TRBJ2-7; 7 bases fit TRBD1. With 3 bases clipped from V and 3 bases from J, the junction kept 8 bases outside the gene matches. Germline CDR1 MNHNS, CDR2 SASEGT. The CDR3 spans 15 residues. In DNA, the CDR3 is TGTGCCAGCAGTGATAAAGACAGGGACGACTACGAGCAGTACTTC. Its translation: CASSDKDRDDYEQYF.

The chain carries TRBV4-1 and TRBJ2-1; 8 nucleotides agree with TRBD1. There are 13 residues in the CDR3. CDR1 is MGHRA, CDR2 YSYEKL, per germline. The J segment lost 6 bases and the V segment lost 2 bases, leaving 0 bases of the junction unmatched. CDR3 sequence: CASSQTGGNEQFF. The CDR3 DNA reads TGCGCCAGCAGCCAAACAGGGGGCAATGAGCAGTTCTTC.

The chain employs TRBV2 and TRBJ1-3; 9 positions agree with TRBD1. The CDR3 consists of 17 residues. Trimming at V came to 4 bases and at J to 3 bases, leaving 10 bases not matched to a gene. CDR1 is SNHLY and CDR2 is FYNNEI in the germline V gene. CDR3 bases: TGTGCCAGCAGTGTAATTCGGGGACAGGGTTTTGGAAACACCATATATTTT. Translated, it gives CASSVIRGQGFGNTIYF.

This chain links TRBV4-3 with TRBJ1-6; the match to TRBD1 covers 8 bases. The ends lost 4 bases at V and 8 bases at J; junction bases unmatched: 4. The germline V gene encodes CDR1 LGHNA and CDR2 YSLEER. The length of the CDR3 is 14 residues. The CDR3 reads CASSRTGRDSPLHF. DNA for the CDR3: TGCGCCAGCAGCCGGACAGGGCGAGATTCACCCCTCCACTTT.

The rearrangement joins TRBV30 to TRBJ1-2, with D possibly being TRBD1 (6 bases). Germline V gene sequence: CDR1 GTSNPN, CDR2 SVGIG (reference sequence). Trimming cost V 4 bases and J 4 bases, with 25 bases left between them. The CDR3 totals 17 residues. The CDR3 DNA reads TGTGCCTGGACGCCGGGAGGGGGGTCAAAAGTTTTCTATGGCTACACCTTC. It encodes CAWTPGGGSKVFYGYTF. Looking up the rest from reference TRBV30 and TRBJ1-2 gives the full variable domain: SQTIHQWPATLVQPVGSPLSLECTVEGTSNPNLYWYRQAAGRGLQLLFYSVGIGQISSEVPQNLSASRPQDRQFILSSKKLLLSDSGFYLCAWTPGGGSKVFYGYTFGSGTRLTVV.

The gene calls are TRBV7-3 and TRBJ1-1, with D unclear. The CDR3 runs 13 residues. In germline, CDR1 is SGHTA, CDR2 FQGTGA. The V and J ends lost 2 bases and 6 bases respectively, with 10 bases between them. The CDR3 DNA reads TGTGCCAGCAGCTTAGGCTTGGGCGCTGAAGCTTTCTTT. This gives the protein CASSLGLGAEAFF.

Here the CDR3 reads CASGMGSGGGTEAFF. Written as DNA, the CDR3 is TGTGCCAGCGGCATGGGATCTGGAGGAGGCACTGAAGCTTTCTTT. V is TRBV6-5 and J is TRBJ1-1; no definite D call. The V end was cut by 8 bases, the J end by 4 bases, with 20 bases between. The CDR3 contains 15 residues. Germline V CDR1 and CDR2: MNHEY, SVGAGI.

The V call is TRBV5-4, the J call TRBJ2-5, with D perhaps TRBD2 (6 bases). The ends were cut back, 4 bases at V and 3 bases at J, with 10 bases in the middle. Germline V lookup: CDR1 SGHNT, CDR2 YYREEE (reference sequence). This CDR3 comprises 13 residues. The CDR3 DNA reads TGTGCCAGCAGCCCTCGGGGGAAAGAGACCCAGTACTTC. The encoded protein is CASSPRGKETQYF.

The chain employs TRBV28 and TRBJ2-1; TRBD2 matches 9 bases. The CDR3 extends over 15 amino acids. V lost 5 bases to trimming and J lost 0 bases; unmatched junction nucleotides: 2. Germline assignment: CDR1 MDHEN and CDR2 SYDVKM. The CDR3 region is CASSGGGASYNEQFF. CDR3 DNA sequence: TGTGCCAGCAGTGGCGGGGGGGCCTCCTACAATGAGCAGTTCTTC.

Worth noting for this clone: A read error may produce the germline difference seen at one junction end. The rearrangement links TRBV4-2 to TRBJ1-3, with a possible D match to TRBD1 (6 bases). From germline, CDR1 is LGHNA and CDR2 YNFKEQ. There are 17 residues in the CDR3. The CDR3 sequence is CASSQDGLQGPGSTIYF. The CDR3 DNA reads TGTGCCAGCAGCCAAGATGGTTTACAGGGCCCTGGAAGCACCATATATTTT.

The chain is built from TRBV6-1 and TRBJ1-2, with TRBD1 matching over 7 bases. CDR3 length equals 14 residues. The J segment lost 6 bases and the V segment lost 2 bases, leaving 6 bases of the junction unmatched. Germline CDR1 and CDR2: MNHNS and SASEGT. The CDR3 nucleotides read TGTGCCAGCAGTGAAACGGGACAGATGAATGGCTACACCTTC. As protein: CASSETGQMNGYTF.

The chain uses TRBV18 and TRBJ1-2, with 9 bases fitting TRBD1. The germline CDR1 and CDR2 sequences are KGHSH and LQKENI. This CDR3 has 15 residues. The junction had 8 bases not matched to a gene; V was cut back by 3 bases and J by 6 bases. The CDR3 sequence is CASSPSRDRADGYTF. CDR3 nucleotides: TGTGCCAGCTCACCCAGCCGGGACAGGGCCGATGGCTACACCTTC.

The genes are TRBV5-4 and TRBJ1-1, with 7 positions matching TRBD1. This CDR3 spans 15 amino acids. V dropped 5 bases and J dropped 1; count of bases not matched to a gene: 8. Per the germline V gene, CDR1 is SGHNT and CDR2 is YYREEE (reference sequence). In nucleotides, the CDR3 is TGTGCCAGCAGTGGTACAGGGGTGAGGAACACTGAAGCTTTCTTT. This sequence encodes CASSGTGVRNTEAFF.

This sequence joins TRBV9 and TRBJ2-7; D unclear. The CDR3 is 14 amino acids. Germline CDR1 and CDR2: SGDLS and YYNGEE. Trimming shortened V by 4 bases and J by 3 bases, and 14 bases separated the two germline ends. The CDR3, as DNA: TGTGCCAGCAGCCGACGCGGCTGGAGCTACGAGCAGTACTTC. Translating gives CASSRRGWSYEQYF. The full variable domain, in which reference TRBV9 and TRBJ2-7 provide the parts outside the CDR3, is DSGVTQTPKHLITATGQRVTLRCSPRSGDLSVYWYQQSLDQGLQFLIQYYNGEERAKGNILERFSAQQFPDLHSELNLSSLELGDSALYFCASSRRGWSYEQYFGPGTRLTVT.

The rearrangement joins TRBV10-3 to TRBJ1-2; D is ambiguous. This CDR3 spans 16 amino acids. Trimming took 2 bases from V and 2 from J, leaving 15 bases between them. In germline, CDR1 is ENHRY, CDR2 SYGVKD. CDR3 DNA sequence: TGTGCCATCAGTGAGGTCGGTCAGGTTGTCAACTATGGCTACACCTTC. It translates to CAISEVGQVVNYGYTF.

V gene TRBV28 combines with J gene TRBJ1-1; TRBD1 matches 8 bases. Germline CDR1 is MDHEN and CDR2 is SYDVKM. The V and J ends lost 6 bases and 1 base, in that order; junction bases with no gene match: 4. This CDR3 has 14 amino acids. CDR3 loop: CASRPTGANTEAFF. DNA of the CDR3: TGTGCCAGCAGACCGACAGGGGCGAACACTGAAGCTTTCTTT.

This chain joins TRBV2 and TRBJ2-7; 7 bases align to TRBD1. V lost 7 bases and J lost 3; bases outside the gene matches: 9. This CDR3 region has 14 residues. Germline CDR1 and CDR2: SNHLY and FYNNEI. The CDR3 spells CASNGQVEIYEQYF. The CDR3 bases are TGTGCCAGCAATGGACAGGTAGAAATCTACGAGCAGTACTTC.

This rearrangement joins TRBV9 to TRBJ2-1; TRBD1 aligns across 7 bases. The CDR3 spans 16 residues. Germline loops: CDR1 SGDLS, CDR2 YYNGEE. V lost 0 bases and J lost 4; bases outside the gene matches: 7. CDR3 sequence reads: CASSVVGDSFYNEQFF. The CDR3 coding sequence is TGTGCCAGCAGCGTAGTAGGGGACAGTTTTTACAATGAGCAGTTCTTC.

This rearrangement joins TRBV28 to TRBJ1-2; D perhaps matches TRBD1 (6 bases). CDR3 length equals 15 residues. Trimming stripped 8 bases from V and 8 bases from J, with 24 bases between. Germline V gene data show CDR1 as MDHEN and CDR2 as SYDVKM. The CDR3 DNA reads as TGTGCCAGCTCCACCCAAGCACAGGGTCAAGGAGGCTACACCTTC. Translating it yields CASSTQAQGQGGYTF.